This T cell receptor beta chain was observed in a study of OX40 agonist ivuxolimab in advanced cancers. Study-wide background: There were three patients with partial responses, one having hepatocellular carcinoma and two cutaneous melanoma.

Of note for this clone: Antigen unknown.

Study-level findings and limits: Normalized T-cell clonal expansion was also low in a subset of nonresponders.

Clones were sequenced by immunoSEQ multiplex PCR, and TCRdb holds only the in-frame ones, with some missing. Among roughly 61,000 clones listed, roughly 77% were seen once. Enrollment shut out patients with autoimmune disease history or systemic immunosuppression. The CDR3 extends over 16 amino acids. The sequencing here drew on CD4+ or CD8+ T cells sorted from blood, taken in a trial of the OX40 agonist ivuxolimab. The chain has TRBV21-1 and TRBJ2-7; the listed D gene, TRBD1, was not tested against the DNA. TRBV21-1 is given as a pseudogene. This clonotype was sampled from an adult with an advanced solid tumor such as melanoma, head and neck, liver or kidney cancer. The CDR3 sequence: CASSKVGRQGNYEQYF. CDR3 nucleotide sequence: TGTGCCAGCAGCAAAGTGGGGAGACAGGGTAACTACGAGCAGTACTTC.